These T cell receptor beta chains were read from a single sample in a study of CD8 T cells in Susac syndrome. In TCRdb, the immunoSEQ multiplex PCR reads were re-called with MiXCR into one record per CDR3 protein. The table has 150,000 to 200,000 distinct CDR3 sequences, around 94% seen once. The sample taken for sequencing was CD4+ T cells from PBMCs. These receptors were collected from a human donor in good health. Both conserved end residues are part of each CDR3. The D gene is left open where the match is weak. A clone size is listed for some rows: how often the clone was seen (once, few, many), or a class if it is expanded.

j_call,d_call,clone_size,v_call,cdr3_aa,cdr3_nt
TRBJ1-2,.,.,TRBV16,CASSQASRRAYGYTF,TGTGCCAGCAGCCAAGCTAGCAGAAGGGCTTATGGCTACACCTTC
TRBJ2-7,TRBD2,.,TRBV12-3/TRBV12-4,CASSLGGGSEQYF,TGTGCCAGCAGTTTAGGGGGGGGAAGCGAGCAGTACTTC
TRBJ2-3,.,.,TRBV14,CASSPTGRAQYF,TGTGCCAGCAGCCCGACAGGTCGCGCTCAGTATTTT
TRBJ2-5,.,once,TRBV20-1,CSAYIRGGETQYF,TGCAGTGCCTATATCAGGGGGGGTGAGACCCAGTACTTC
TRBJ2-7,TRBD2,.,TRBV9,CASSTRNSGDEQYF,TGTGCCAGCAGCACCCGGAATAGCGGGGACGAGCAGTACTTC
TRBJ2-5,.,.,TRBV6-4,CASSMRGGETQYF,TGTGCCAGCAGCATGAGGGGCGGAGAGACCCAGTACTTC
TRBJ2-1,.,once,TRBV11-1,CASSLFRENEQFF,TGTGCCAGCAGCTTATTCAGGGAGAATGAGCAGTTCTTC
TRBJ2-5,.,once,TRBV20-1,CSAPTGAETQYF,TGCAGTGCGCCGACGGGGGCGGAGACCCAGTACTTC
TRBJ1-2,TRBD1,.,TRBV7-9,CAAGTGNYGYTF,TGTGCCGCCGGGACAGGGAACTATGGCTACACCTTC
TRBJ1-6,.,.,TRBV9,CASSVGPLVNSPLHF,TGTGCCAGCAGCGTAGGTCCGTTGGTTAATTCACCCCTCCACTTT
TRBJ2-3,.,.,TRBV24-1,CATSDPRDLEDTQYF,TGTGCCACCAGTGACCCCCGGGACCTGGAAGATACGCAGTATTTT
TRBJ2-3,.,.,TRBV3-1,CASSHEDRINTQYF,TGTGCCAGCAGCCATGAAGACCGTATCAATACGCAGTATTTT
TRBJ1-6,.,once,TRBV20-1,CSARVPGGSPLHF,TGCAGTGCTAGAGTGCCGGGCGGTTCACCCCTCCACTTT
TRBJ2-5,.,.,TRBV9,CASSVAGTPEQTQYF,TGTGCCAGCAGCGTTGCCGGGACCCCCGAACAGACCCAGTACTTC
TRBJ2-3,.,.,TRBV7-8,CASSPQLADTQYF,TGTGCCAGCAGTCCCCAGTTGGCGGATACGCAGTATTTT
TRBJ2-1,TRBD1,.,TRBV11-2,CASSRQGAYNEQFF,TGTGCCAGCAGCCGACAGGGGGCCTACAATGAGCAGTTCTTC
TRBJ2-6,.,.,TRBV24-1,CATSEKQGANVLTF,TGTGCCACCAGTGAAAAACAGGGGGCCAACGTCCTGACTTTC
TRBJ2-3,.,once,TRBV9,CASTPGGVTDTQYF,TGTGCCAGCACCCCCGGCGGAGTCACAGATACGCAGTATTTT